This passage covers 28 T cell receptor beta chains from one sample sequenced in a study of blood T cells in healthy people across ages. The authors ran a second PCR of about 7 to 12 cycles using a sample-barcoded 5' primer and a J-beta primer mix. In TCRdb, the 5' RACE reads were re-called with MiXCR into one record per CDR3 protein. The table has about 640,000 distinct CDR3 sequences, less than 35% seen once; the top ten hold about 15%. The sample was blood. The receptors come from a woman aged 80 or over in good health.

The chain carries TRBV28 and TRBJ1-1; no reliable D call. This CDR3 has 12 residues. Trimming left V 6 bases short and J 2 bases short, with 7 bases between. The germline V gene has CDR1 MDHEN and CDR2 SYDVKM. Written as DNA, the CDR3 is TGTGCCAGCAGGGAACCCAACACTGAAGCTTTCTTT. This translates into CASREPNTEAFF.

This clonotype was counted between two and nine times. The chain links TRBV4-3 to TRBJ1-1; D ambiguous. V was clipped by 1 base and J by 1 base, with 7 bases between them. CDR3 size: 14 residues. CDR1 LGHNA and CDR2 YSLEER come from the germline V gene. This CDR3 is CASSQVAGNTEAFF. In DNA, the CDR3 is TGCGCCAGCAGCCAAGTCGCGGGGAACACTGAAGCTTTCTTT.

This clonotype was observed once. V gene TRBV7-9 combines with J gene TRBJ2-1, with 8 positions matching TRBD2. Germline V gene data show CDR1 as SEHNR and CDR2 as FQNEAQ (reference sequence). The CDR3 has 15 residues. V trimming: 1 base; J trimming: 5 bases; junction bases outside the gene matches: 4. The CDR3 reads CASSLELAEDNEQFF. Written as DNA, the CDR3 is TGTGCCAGCAGCTTAGAACTAGCGGAAGACAATGAGCAGTTCTTC.

This clonotype was observed at least ten times. The V call is TRBV14, the J call TRBJ1-2, with D tentatively TRBD1 (6 bases). Deletions cut 2 bases from V and 1 base from J, with 11 bases between. The V gene's germline CDR1 is SGHDN and CDR2 FVKESK. The CDR3 has 15 amino acids. The CDR3 DNA reads as TGTGCCAGCAGCCAACGCCACAGGGTTAACTATGGCTACACCTTC. This sequence encodes CASSQRHRVNYGYTF.

At least ten counts were recorded for this clonotype. CDR3 nucleotide sequence: TGTGCCAGCAGCGGACGACAGGGTTCCTCCTACGAGCAGTACTTC. It encodes CASSGRQGSSYEQYF. V is TRBV7-2 and J is TRBJ2-7; 7 bases are shared with TRBD1. Germline trimming cut 5 bases from V and 0 bases from J; bases unmatched to any gene: 7. CDR3 length: 15 amino acids. Germline V gene data show CDR1 as SGHTA and CDR2 as FQGNSA.

This clonotype was counted many times. The chain links TRBV7-9 to TRBJ1-2; perhaps TRBD1 as D (5 bases). This CDR3 has 16 amino acids. The V and J ends lost 5 bases and 4 bases respectively, with 20 bases between them. Germline CDR1 is SEHNR and CDR2 is FQNEAQ (reference sequence). In DNA, the CDR3 is TGTGCCAGCAGCCCACTGGGGGACGGAGACGTCTATGGCTACACCTTC. Translation gives CASSPLGDGDVYGYTF. The full variable domain, completed using reference TRBV7-9 and TRBJ1-2, is DTGVSQNPRHKITKRGQNVTFRCDPISEHNRLYWYRQTLGQGPEFLTYFQNEAQLEKSRLLSDRFSAERPKGSFSTLEIQRTEQGDSAMYLCASSPLGDGDVYGYTFGSGTRLTVV.

The chain uses TRBV10-3 and TRBJ2-3, with 9 bases lining up with TRBD2. Germline V gives CDR1 ENHRY, CDR2 SYGVKD. The V segment lost 6 bases and the J segment 0 bases; nucleotides outside the gene matches: 4. The length of the CDR3 is 15 residues. This chain's CDR3 is CAIRASGTSTDTQYF. DNA for the CDR3: TGTGCCATCAGGGCTAGCGGGACTAGCACAGATACGCAGTATTTT.

This clonotype has just a few counts. The CDR3 DNA reads TGTGCCTGGGGGGACAGAATCCAAGAGACCCAGTACTTC. Protein: CAWGDRIQETQYF. V gene TRBV30 combines with J gene TRBJ2-5; TRBD1 aligns across 7 bases. Per the germline V gene, CDR1 is GTSNPN and CDR2 is SVGIG (reference sequence). The CDR3 contains 13 residues. V lost 5 bases and J lost 1; bases outside the gene matches: 4.

The V call is TRBV12-3 or TRBV12-4, the J call TRBJ2-3; 7 nucleotides match TRBD2. V shed 2 bases and J 15 bases; nucleotides not matched to a gene: 17. The CDR3 length is 15 residues. CDR3 sequence: CASSLTGGSTDTEYF. For the CDR3, the DNA is TGTGCCAGCAGTTTAACCGGGGGGAGCACAGATACGGAATATTTT.

The sample holds many counts of this clonotype. CDR3 residues: CASSLLGDYEQYF. CDR3 DNA: TGCGCCAGCAGCTTGTTAGGGGACTACGAGCAGTACTTC. This rearrangement joins TRBV5-1 to TRBJ2-7; possible D gene TRBD1, 5 bases. There are 13 residues in the CDR3. CDR1 and CDR2 (germline): SGHRS, YFSETQ. V lost 1 base, J lost 3 bases, and 8 bases lay in between.

This clonotype was picked up one time. The junction differs from germline at one of its ends, possibly a read error. The gene calls are TRBV5-1 and TRBJ1-5; possible D gene TRBD1, 5 bases. CDR3 length equals 14 residues. In germline, CDR1 is SGHRS, CDR2 YFSETQ. CDR3 protein: CASNLEGLDQPQHF. CDR3 coding DNA: TGCGCCAGCAACTTGGAGGGGTTAGATCAGCCCCAGCATTTT.

The chain is built from TRBV9 and TRBJ1-2; TRBD1 matches 7 bases. Looked up from germline, CDR1 is SGDLS and CDR2 is YYNGEE. The CDR3 sequence is 12 residues long. J was trimmed by 14 bases and V by 10 bases; bases with no gene match: 17. CDR3 amino acids: CASGKQGYSWTF. The CDR3 coding sequence is TGTGCCTCAGGGAAACAGGGGTACTCTTGGACCTTC.

This clonotype was detected many times. The genes are TRBV2 and TRBJ1-4; D not resolved. This CDR3 has 15 residues. Germline V gives CDR1 SNHLY, CDR2 FYNNEI. V lost 4 bases to trimming and J lost 10 bases, with 19 bases between them. CDR3 region: CASSVRSLREGKLFF. CDR3 DNA: TGTGCCAGCAGTGTCCGGTCCCTGAGGGAAGGAAAACTGTTTTTT.

Many counts were recorded for this clonotype. V and J are TRBV4-3 and TRBJ1-5; no clear D gene. This CDR3 has 15 residues. V lost 0 bases and J 5 bases, leaving 11 bases between the germline ends. Germline V gene lookup returns CDR1 LGHNA and CDR2 YSLEER. The CDR3 loop reads CASSQEHGRYQPQHF. CDR3 DNA: TGCGCCAGCAGCCAAGAGCATGGCCGGTATCAGCCCCAGCATTTT.

This clonotype was seen only once. A read error may account for a junction end that differs from germline. The V gene is TRBV5-1, the J gene TRBJ2-5, with 8 bases fitting TRBD2. The length of the CDR3 is 14 residues. Looked up from germline, CDR1 is SGHRS and CDR2 is YFSETQ. CDR3 sequence: CVSSLAGGQETQYF. CDR3 bases: TGCGTCAGCAGCTTGGCGGGGGGCCAAGAGACCCAGTACTTC.

The rearrangement links TRBV14 to TRBJ1-4; possible D gene TRBD1, 6 bases. The V and J ends lost 8 bases and 4 bases respectively, with 17 bases between them. Germline V gene sequence: CDR1 SGHDN, CDR2 FVKESK. The CDR3 runs 15 residues. The chain's CDR3 is CASATLDSHNEKLFF. For the CDR3, the DNA is TGTGCCAGCGCCACTCTGGACAGCCATAATGAAAAACTGTTTTTT.

In its sample, this clonotype was seen once. V is TRBV19 and J is TRBJ2-1; D possibly corresponds to TRBD1 (6 bases). This CDR3 is built from 19 residues. Trimming removed 6 bases from V and 2 bases from J, with 26 bases in between. CDR1 and CDR2 from the germline V gene are LNHDA and SQIVND (reference sequence). CDR3 bases: TGTGCCAGTAGCCAAAGGGTGGGGGCACGGAAACTGACCTACAATGAGCAGTTCTTC. It is translated as CASSQRVGARKLTYNEQFF.

This clonotype appeared many times. The CDR3 spells CASTGRTGGTEAFF. CDR3 bases: TGTGCCAGCACGGGCAGAACGGGGGGCACTGAAGCTTTCTTT. The gene calls are TRBV6-2 or TRBV6-3 and TRBJ1-1, with a tentative D call TRBD1 (5 bases). This CDR3 is built from 14 residues. Germline V gene sequence: CDR1 MNHEY, CDR2 SVGEGT. V was pared by 7 bases and J by 4 bases, with 16 bases between.

The table lists this clonotype with many counts. The chain is built from TRBV5-1 and TRBJ2-6; D may match TRBD1 or TRBD2 (5 bases each). Trimming took 1 base from V and 0 from J, leaving 11 bases between them. The CDR3 loop spans 17 amino acids. Germline lookup yields CDR1 SGHRS and CDR2 YFSETQ. The CDR3 here is CASSLRGVLSGANVLTF. The CDR3 DNA follows: TGCGCCAGCAGCTTGCGAGGGGTCCTCTCTGGGGCCAACGTCCTGACTTTC.

Regarding this clonotype: A much larger clone lies one base from this, so it may be a read error. The chain links TRBV11-2 to TRBJ2-1; 7 bases fit TRBD2. CDR3 length: 16 residues. The germline CDR1 and CDR2 sequences are SGHAT and FQNNGV. Germline trimming cut 6 bases from V and 0 bases from J; bases unmatched to any gene: 8. The CDR3 DNA reads as TGTGCCAGCAGTTCTTTGAGCGGGGCCTCCTACAATGAGCAGTTCTTC. Encoded protein: CASSSLSGASYNEQFF.

This clonotype has only a few counts. This may be a read error: a much more frequent sequence differs by one nucleotide. The J gene is TRBJ1-4, the V gene TRBV7-2; no clear D. The CDR3 is made up of 14 amino acids. Germline loops: CDR1 SGHTA, CDR2 FQGNSA. Written as DNA, the CDR3 is TGTGCCAGCAGCTTAGAAATCGGGGATGAAAAACGGTTTTTT. Translation: CASSLEIGDEKRFF.

The chain carries TRBV7-2 and TRBJ2-3, with 8 nucleotides matching TRBD1. CDR3 length: 15 residues. Germline-derived CDR1 and CDR2 are SGHTA and FQGNSA. The V gene end was trimmed by 4 bases and the J gene end by 2 bases; junction bases not matched to a gene: 5. The CDR3 nucleotides are TGTGCCAGCAGCTCGAACAGGGGGAACACAGATACGCAGTATTTT. This gives the protein CASSSNRGNTDTQYF.

The J gene is TRBJ2-1, the V gene TRBV12-3 or TRBV12-4, with 10 bases matching TRBD2. Trimming took 6 bases from V and 7 from J; bases not matched to a gene: 9. The CDR3 extends over 15 amino acids. DNA of the CDR3: TGTGCCAGCAGCCTCCCGGGACTAGCGATAAATGAGCAGTTCTTC. Its protein product is CASSLPGLAINEQFF.

This clonotype was seen ten or more times. The chain links TRBV6-1 to TRBJ2-5, with a tentative D call TRBD1 (6 bases). Looked up from germline, CDR1 is MNHNS and CDR2 is SASEGT. The CDR3 runs 13 residues. V shed 5 bases and J shed 5 bases, with 12 bases lying between them. DNA of the CDR3: TGTGCCAGCAGTAAACAGGGTAGCGAGACCCAGTACTTC. Protein: CASSKQGSETQYF.

This clonotype was found many times. The chain combines TRBV11-2 with TRBJ2-6; 9 bases fit TRBD2. V dropped 4 bases and J dropped 0; count of bases not matched to a gene: 7. The CDR3 length is 18 residues. CDR1 and CDR2 (germline): SGHAT, FQNNGV. The CDR3 loop reads CASSSLAGFTSGANVLTF. In nucleotides, the CDR3 is TGTGCCAGCAGCTCCCTAGCGGGGTTTACCTCTGGGGCCAACGTCCTGACTTTC.

The gene calls are TRBV20-1 and TRBJ1-3; D perhaps matches TRBD1 (6 bases). CDR3 length: 13 residues. V was shortened by 6 bases and J by 3 bases, with 12 bases between the two germline ends. Germline-derived CDR1 and CDR2 are DFQATT and SNEGSKA (reference sequence). CDR3 DNA: TGCAGTGCGGAGGAAGGGGGTGGAAACACCATATATTTT. Translated: CSAEEGGGNTIYF.

Ten or more counts support this clonotype. The chain is built from TRBV2 and TRBJ2-7, with D perhaps TRBD1 or TRBD2 (6 bases each). The CDR3 is made up of 15 amino acids. V lost 7 bases to trimming and J lost 0 bases, with 16 bases between them. CDR1 is SNHLY and CDR2 is FYNNEI in the germline V gene. The CDR3 bases are TGTGCCAGCACGGAGGGTAGGGGGAGCTCCTACGAGCAGTACTTC. Its translation: CASTEGRGSSYEQYF. Variable domain in full (rest from reference TRBV2 and TRBJ2-7): EPEVTQTPSHQVTQMGQEVILRCVPISNHLYFYWYRQILGQKVEFLVSFYNNEISEKSEIFDDQFSVERPDGSNFTLKIRSTKLEDSAMYFCASTEGRGSSYEQYFGPGTRLTVT.

CDR3 nucleotides: TGTGCCAGCAGCATCTCGGGGACAGGGGTTTACGGAGAGATCCAGTTCTTC. This codes for CASSISGTGVYGEIQFF. The chain uses TRBV7-2 and TRBJ2-1, with TRBD1 matching over 10 bases. Germline values: CDR1 SGHTA, CDR2 FQGNSA. V shed 5 bases and J 13 bases; nucleotides not matched to a gene: 20. The CDR3 consists of 17 residues.